This TCR beta chain appears in the sequencing data of a study of blood T cells in healthy people across ages. On this clonotype itself: As yet, its antigen is unknown.

Study outcomes and limitations: Per million T cells, TCR beta diversity dropped about linearly as age rose. Diversity estimated from one million T cells was considered an underestimate.

A second about 7 to 11 cycle PCR used barcoded and J-beta primers. TCRdb passed the 5' RACE reads through MiXCR, listing each CDR3 protein once. The sample lists roughly 900,000 distinct CDR3 sequences, under 35% occurring once. Donors gave ten milliliters of peripheral blood apiece. The origin of this receptor is a woman older than 75 in good health. Specimen: blood.

The CDR3 reads CASSNRGGMNTEAFF. The CDR3 DNA reads TGTGCCAGCAGCAACAGGGGAGGCATGAACACTGAAGCTTTCTTT. The chain couples TRBV7-8 to TRBJ1-1; 7 bases match TRBD1. The length of the CDR3 is 15 residues. Trimming cost V 5 bases and J 0 bases; bases outside gene matches: 6. Germline V gene lookup returns CDR1 SGHVS and CDR2 FQNEAQ.